These T cell receptor beta chains were read from a single sample in a study of shared clonotypes between healthy human individuals. Assay used: immunoSEQ multiplex PCR; TCRdb lists only in-frame clones, some missing. The sample shows roughly 2.4 million clones, approximately 94% of them seen only once. The sequencing sample was made of naive CD4+ T cells sorted from blood. The receptors shown here come from a man aged 18 to 29 in good health. CDR3s include the opening cysteine and the closing phenylalanine or tryptophan. A D gene is named only where the DNA matches it firmly. The size field is filled for only some rows; it gives once, few, many or a size class.

V gene	J gene	clone size	D gene	CDR3 DNA	CDR3 protein
TRBV5-4	TRBJ2-3	NA	NA	TGTGCCAGCAGCTTCCCTCAAAGGCCAGATACGCAGTATTTT	CASSFPQRPDTQYF
TRBV5-1	TRBJ1-1	NA	NA	TGCGCCAGCAGCTTGGAAGGTCAGACGAACACTGAAGCTTTCTTT	CASSLEGQTNTEAFF
TRBV7-7	TRBJ2-2	NA	NA	TGTGCTAGCAAGACAGCGAACACCGGGGAGCTGTTTTTT	CASKTANTGELFF
TRBV28	TRBJ1-1	NA	NA	TGTGCCAGCAGCCTATTCGAGAAGAACACTGAAGCTTTCTTT	CASSLFEKNTEAFF
TRBV30	TRBJ2-3	NA	TRBD2	TGTGCCTGGAGCACTAGCGGGCGGGCAGATACGCAGTATTTT	CAWSTSGRADTQYF
TRBV6-6	TRBJ2-1	NA	TRBD2	TGTGCCAGCAAAGCGGGATCCTACAATGAGCAGTTCTTC	CASKAGSYNEQFF
TRBV6-6	TRBJ2-7	NA	TRBD1	TGTGCCAGCAGTTACTCGAGTGACAGGGGATACGAGCAGTACTTC	CASSYSSDRGYEQYF
TRBV19	TRBJ1-2	NA	NA	TGTGCCAGTAGCTTCCAAGGAGGGGGACCTAACTATGGCTACACCTTC	CASSFQGGGPNYGYTF
TRBV28	TRBJ1-5	NA	NA	TGTGCCAGCAGTTTAATGGAAAGGGTGAGCAATCAGCCCCAGCATTTT	CASSLMERVSNQPQHF
TRBV9	TRBJ1-3	NA	NA	TGTGCCAGCAGCGTCTCAGCAGTGAGCTCTGGAAACACCATATATTTT	CASSVSAVSSGNTIYF
TRBV7-8	TRBJ2-3	NA	TRBD2	TGTGCCAGCCTCCTCGTGTGGCGGGAGATAGGGACAGATACGCAGTATTTT	CASLLVWREIGTDTQYF
TRBV11-2	TRBJ2-4	few	NA	TGTGCCAGCAGCTCGGTGACGGCGGGGCTAGCCAAAAACATTCAGTACTTC	CASSSVTAGLAKNIQYF
TRBV28	TRBJ2-7	NA	NA	TGTGCCAGCAGTTTGCAGGCCCGCTACGAGCAGTACTTC	CASSLQARYEQYF
TRBV28	TRBJ1-1	NA	TRBD1	TGTGCCAGCAGTTTAAGCGACAGGGGGTACACTGAAGCTTTCTTT	CASSLSDRGYTEAFF
TRBV5-5	TRBJ2-3	NA	NA	TGTGCCAGCAGCTTGGCCCCTGGTAGCACAGATACGCAGTATTTT	CASSLAPGSTDTQYF
TRBV7-2	TRBJ2-7	NA	TRBD2	TGTGCCAGCAGCTTAGAGTTCTCCGGGACTAGTATTGCCGAGCAGTACTTC	CASSLEFSGTSIAEQYF
TRBV5-8	TRBJ2-3	NA	NA	TGTGCCAGCAGCTTGGTTAGCAGAAGCACAGATACGCAGTATTTT	CASSLVSRSTDTQYF
TRBV20-1	TRBJ1-2	once	NA	TGCAGTGCTACGGGGGGTTACGGCTACACCTTC	CSATGGYGYTF
TRBV5-1	TRBJ2-7	NA	NA	TGCGCCAGCAGTTCCCGGGGAGCCTACGAGCAGTACTTC	CASSSRGAYEQYF
TRBV5-1	TRBJ2-2	once	NA	TGCGCCAGCAGTTTCCCTCAGGGCGGCCACACCGGGGAGCTGTTTTTT	CASSFPQGGHTGELFF
TRBV18	TRBJ1-2	NA	NA	TGTGCCAGCTCACCATCTCAGCGACCCCAGGGGAACGGCTATGGCTACACCTTC	CASSPSQRPQGNGYGYTF
TRBV7-2	TRBJ2-7	NA	TRBD2	TGTGCCAGCAGCTTACAACTAGCGGGATCTCTGTACGAGCAGTACTTC	CASSLQLAGSLYEQYF
TRBV9	TRBJ1-6	NA	TRBD1	TGTGCCAGCAGCGGATATAGACAGGGAAAAACTTCACCCCTCCACTTT	CASSGYRQGKTSPLHF
TRBV30	TRBJ1-1	NA	TRBD1	TGTGCCTGGAGTGACCGGGACAGGGGGTTCACTGAAGCTTTCTTT	CAWSDRDRGFTEAFF
TRBV5-1	TRBJ1-1	NA	TRBD1	TGCGCCAGCAGCGTTGAACAGGGGGCCGGCACTGAAGCTTTCTTT	CASSVEQGAGTEAFF
TRBV7-2	TRBJ2-3	NA	NA	TGTGCCAGCAGCTTGGCCCAACTAGTCGGCACAGATACGCAGTATTTT	CASSLAQLVGTDTQYF
TRBV5-1	TRBJ2-7	few	TRBD1	TGCGCCAGCAGCTCCTCGGGACAGAATCTGGAGCAGTACTTC	CASSSSGQNLEQYF
TRBV28	TRBJ1-4	NA	NA	TGTGCCAGCAGCTTCGGGGCCGTCAATGAAAAACTGTTTTTT	CASSFGAVNEKLFF
TRBV6-5	TRBJ2-2	NA	NA	TGTGCCAGCAGTTACTCGACGTGGGGGGAGCTGTTTTTT	CASSYSTWGELFF
TRBV5-1	TRBJ2-7	NA	TRBD1	TGCGCCAGCAGGTGGACCGGGACAGGGAATTACGAGCAGTACTTC	CASRWTGTGNYEQYF
TRBV28	TRBJ2-7	once	NA	TGTGCCAGCAGTTTACGACTGACCTACGAGCAGTACTTC	CASSLRLTYEQYF
TRBV5-1	TRBJ2-7	once	TRBD1	TGCGCCAGCACCTTCTCCGTCGGGACAGGGGGAGAGCAGTACTTC	CASTFSVGTGGEQYF
TRBV9	TRBJ2-2	few	NA	TGTGCCAGCAGGGGACGCTGGAACACCGGGGAGCTGTTTTTT	CASRGRWNTGELFF
TRBV7-9	TRBJ2-5	NA	NA	TGTGCCAGCAGCTTAGCTGCGGGCGGGAAGGAGACCCAGTACTTC	CASSLAAGGKETQYF
TRBV10-3	TRBJ1-1	NA	TRBD1	TGTGCCATTCCCCCCGGGGACAGGGAAGGGACTGAAGCTTTCTTT	CAIPPGDREGTEAFF
TRBV6-1	TRBJ1-4	NA	TRBD1	TGTGCCAGCAGTGTAGACAGGGCCTCGTCTAGGGGGCTGTTTTTT	CASSVDRASSRGLFF
TRBV2	TRBJ2-1	NA	TRBD2	TGTGCCAGCAACCTAGCGGCGTACAATGAGCAGTTCTTC	CASNLAAYNEQFF
TRBV10-3	TRBJ1-5	NA	NA	TGTGCCATCTCTGGTGAGGGTGATCAGCCCCAGCATTTT	CAISGEGDQPQHF
TRBV27	TRBJ2-3	NA	TRBD2	TGTGCCAGCAGTTTATACCCCGGACTAGCGGGGGCGCTCAGCACAGATACGCAGTATTTT	CASSLYPGLAGALSTDTQYF
TRBV5-1	TRBJ1-1	NA	NA	TGCGCCAGCAGCCCGAGATCGAACACTGAAGCTTTCTTT	CASSPRSNTEAFF
TRBV29-1	TRBJ1-2	NA	NA	TGCAGCGTTCAGATTAACTATGGCTACACCTTC	CSVQINYGYTF
TRBV6-4	TRBJ2-4	NA	NA	TGTGCCAGCAGTGAGGGTTTGGGGAACATTCAGTACTTC	CASSEGLGNIQYF
TRBV5-8	TRBJ2-5	NA	NA	TGTGCCAGCAGCTTGGGGTTCGAAGAGACCCAGTACTTC	CASSLGFEETQYF
TRBV5-1	TRBJ2-3	NA	TRBD2	TGCGCCAGCAGCTTGGCCTCTGGGCTAGCGGGGACAGATACGCAGTATTTT	CASSLASGLAGTDTQYF
TRBV5-1	TRBJ1-2	NA	TRBD1	TGCGCCAGCAGCTATACGACAGGGGGCTATGGCTACACCTTC	CASSYTTGGYGYTF
TRBV7-2	TRBJ2-1	once	TRBD1	TGTGCCAGCAGCTTAGCGGGGGACAGGCTCTCTGAGCAGTTCTTC	CASSLAGDRLSEQFF
TRBV7-2	TRBJ2-3	NA	TRBD2	TGTGCCAGCGGAGCGGGAGGGCCGACAGATACGCAGTATTTT	CASGAGGPTDTQYF